This TCR beta chain stems from a study of blood T cell repertoires in COVID-19. Whole-study context: Sites in the United States, Italy and Spain provided acute and convalescent COVID-19 samples.

The germline CDR1 and CDR2 sequences are SNHLY and FYNNEI. Trimming cost V 6 bases and J 7 bases, with 15 bases left between them. The CDR3 totals 13 residues. This clone was seen a handful of times. In the authors' workflow: Amplified reference gene primers provided the basis for estimating nucleated cell counts. Data came from immunoSEQ multiplex PCR; TCRdb stores just in-frame clones and leaves some out. Clonal size and the V and J genes are those of that table, whereas D and trimming came from the DNA. Here the sample spans about 48,000 clones, 77% being singletons. The chain has TRBV2 and TRBJ2-5; D perhaps matches TRBD2 (6 bases). The sequenced material came from peripheral blood. The clonotype originates from a human donor with active or convalescent COVID-19. The donor label of this sample is uncertain. CDR3 nucleotide sequence: TGTGCCAGCAGACCTCAGGAGGGCGGGACCCAGTACTTC. Translating it yields CASRPQEGGTQYF.